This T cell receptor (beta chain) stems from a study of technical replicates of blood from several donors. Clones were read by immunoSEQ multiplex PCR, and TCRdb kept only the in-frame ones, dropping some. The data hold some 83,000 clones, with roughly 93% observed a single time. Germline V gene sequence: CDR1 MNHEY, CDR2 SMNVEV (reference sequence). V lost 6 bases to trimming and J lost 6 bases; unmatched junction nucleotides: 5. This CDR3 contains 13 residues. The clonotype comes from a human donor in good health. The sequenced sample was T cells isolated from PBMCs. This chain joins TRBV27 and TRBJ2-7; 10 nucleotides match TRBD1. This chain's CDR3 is CASRPGTGVEQYF. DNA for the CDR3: TGTGCCAGCAGACCCGGGACAGGGGTCGAGCAGTACTTC.